What follows are 14 T cell receptor beta chains derived from one specimen sequenced in a study of identical twins. One entry per CDR3 protein results from TCRdb running MiXCR on the 5' RACE reads. The sample lists fewer than 900,000 distinct CDR3 sequences; around 21% were seen once. These data were also reused for a study on T cells expressing NK-cell markers.

The sample was PBMCs. Receptors were obtained from a woman between 18 and 29 years old in good health.

The table lists this clonotype with a few counts. The rearrangement links TRBV7-3 to TRBJ2-1; D tentatively fits TRBD1 or TRBD2 (6 bases each). The CDR3 length is 12 residues. Trimming took off 9 bases at V and 8 bases at J, with 14 bases between the two ends. CDR1 is SGHTA and CDR2 is FQGTGA in the germline V gene. CDR3 region: CASSRGRDEQFF. The DNA for the CDR3 is TGTGCCAGTTCCCGGGGGCGAGATGAGCAGTTCTTC.

The rearrangement uses TRBV29-1 and TRBJ2-1; D remains ambiguous. V was clipped by 4 bases and J by 12 bases, with 13 bases between them. CDR1 and CDR2 from the germline V gene are SQVTM and ANQGSEA. This CDR3 is 11 amino acids long. CDR3 loop: CSVARSDGQFF. The CDR3 DNA is TGCAGCGTTGCTCGGTCAGATGGGCAGTTCTTC.

Notes on this clonotype: This may stem from a read error, because a much larger clone lies one nucleotide away. This sequence joins TRBV28 and TRBJ2-7; D perhaps matches TRBD1 (6 bases). V lost 3 bases to trimming and J lost 2 bases, with 8 bases between them. This CDR3 has 13 amino acids. The germline CDR1 and CDR2 sequences are MDHEN and SYDVKM. The CDR3 bases are TGTGCCAGCAGTTTCGAGGGGGCCTACGAGCAGTACTTC. It yields the protein CASSFEGAYEQYF.

This clonotype was recorded only once. The V and J genes are TRBV7-2 and TRBJ2-7; a weak D match, TRBD1 (5 bases). CDR3 length: 14 residues. Germline V gene sequence: CDR1 SGHTA, CDR2 FQGNSA. The V end was cut by 5 bases, the J end by 2 bases, with 13 bases between. CDR3 in amino acids: CASSGPRGPYEQYF. Here the CDR3 DNA reads TGTGCCAGCAGCGGGCCAAGGGGCCCCTACGAGCAGTACTTC.

This clonotype has at least ten counts. The gene calls are TRBV5-1 and TRBJ2-5; D unclear. The CDR3 is made up of 12 amino acids. CDR1 is SGHRS and CDR2 is YFSETQ in the germline V gene. Trimming pared 3 bases from V and 5 bases from J, leaving 8 bases between. The CDR3 protein is CASSYTGETQYF. In DNA, the CDR3 is TGCGCCAGCAGCTATACCGGGGAGACCCAGTACTTC.

Concerning this clonotype: A read error may be the cause here, since a much bigger clone is one base away. This rearrangement joins TRBV12-3 or TRBV12-4 to TRBJ2-7; TRBD2 matches at 9 bases. There are 16 residues in the CDR3. DNA for the CDR3: TGTGCCAGCAGGACTTCCTTAGCGGGAGAATCCTACGAGCAGCACTTC. It encodes CASRTSLAGESYEQHF.

The V call is TRBV20-1, the J call TRBJ2-1, with 10 bases matching TRBD2. The V and J ends lost 1 base and 11 bases, in that order; junction bases with no gene match: 23. There are 19 residues in the CDR3. Germline V gives CDR1 DFQATT, CDR2 SNEGSKA (reference sequence). CDR3 coding DNA: TGCAGTGCTAGAGTCTCGACGGTCCCAGCGGGAGGGGCGTATACTAAGCAGTTCTTC. Translating gives CSARVSTVPAGGAYTKQFF.

In DNA form, the CDR3 reads TGTGCCAGCAGATACAGGGTTGTGACTGAAGCTTTCTTT. Protein sequence: CASRYRVVTEAFF. The J gene is TRBJ1-1, the V gene TRBV27, with a possible D match to TRBD1 (6 bases). Trimming cost V 6 bases and J 5 bases, with 13 bases left between them. This CDR3 has 13 amino acids. The V gene's germline CDR1 is MNHEY and CDR2 SMNVEV (reference sequence).

This clonotype was seen a handful of times. The rearrangement links TRBV5-1 to TRBJ1-4, with TRBD1 matching 7 bases. The germline V gene encodes CDR1 SGHRS and CDR2 YFSETQ. This CDR3 has 13 residues. J was trimmed by 8 bases and V by 6 bases; bases with no gene match: 7. CDR3 sequence (DNA): TGCGCCAGCAACCGGGACAGAGGAGAAAAACTGTTTTTT. The encoded protein is CASNRDRGEKLFF.

The sample holds many counts of this clonotype. The J gene is TRBJ2-1, the V gene TRBV20-1; 11 positions match TRBD2. CDR3 size: 13 residues. With 6 bases clipped from V and 4 bases from J, the junction kept 2 bases outside the gene matches. The germline V gene has CDR1 DFQATT and CDR2 SNEGSKA (reference sequence). CDR3 DNA sequence: TGCAGTGCAACTAGCGGGGGTTACAATGAGCAGTTCTTC. It translates to CSATSGGYNEQFF.

A few counts support this clonotype. This chain connects TRBV12-3 or TRBV12-4 to TRBJ1-2; 7 bases map to TRBD1. CDR3 length equals 15 residues. Trimming took 5 bases from V and 3 from J; bases not matched to a gene: 9. The CDR3 DNA sequence: TGTGCCAGCAGTACAGTTTGGGGACAGCACTATGGCTACACCTTC. Translating it yields CASSTVWGQHYGYTF.

CDR3 residues: CASSAAGFEQFF. The CDR3 DNA sequence: TGTGCCAGCAGCGCCGCAGGGTTCGAGCAGTTCTTC. This rearrangement joins TRBV9 to TRBJ2-1, with D possibly matching TRBD1 (5 bases). The CDR3 covers 12 residues. V was pared by 3 bases and J by 10 bases, with 11 bases between. Germline V gene lookup returns CDR1 SGDLS and CDR2 YYNGEE.

This clonotype was seen only a few times. The chain recombines TRBV20-1 with TRBJ2-2; D might be TRBD1 or TRBD2, each matching 6 bases. The CDR3 extends over 15 amino acids. Trimming removed 1 base from V and 6 bases from J, with 15 bases in between. CDR1 is DFQATT and CDR2 is SNEGSKA in the germline V gene (reference sequence). This CDR3 is CSARGGGPNAGELFF. CDR3 coding DNA: TGCAGTGCTAGAGGTGGGGGGCCCAACGCCGGGGAGCTGTTTTTT.

This clonotype was recorded a few times. The V call is TRBV27, the J call TRBJ2-5, with TRBD2 matching over 8 bases. The CDR3 loop spans 15 amino acids. CDR1 is MNHEY, CDR2 SMNVEV, per germline (reference sequence). Trimming took 3 bases from V and 3 from J; bases not matched to a gene: 6. CDR3: CASSFGVAGKETQYF. CDR3 in DNA: TGTGCCAGCAGTTTCGGAGTAGCGGGAAAAGAGACCCAGTACTTC.